This T cell receptor (beta chain) was profiled in a study of T cell changes during pregnancy in multiple sclerosis. Profiling relied on immunoSEQ multiplex PCR, and the TCRdb table lists in-frame clones only, not all of them. The sample holds about 41,000 clones, 85% to 95% seen once. This CDR3 is 17 amino acids long. Germline loops: CDR1 SGHTA, CDR2 FQGTGA. The V and J ends lost 2 bases and 3 bases respectively, with 17 bases between them. The sequences come from CD8+ T cells from peripheral blood mononuclear cells, collected in the third trimester of pregnancy. The V and J genes are TRBV7-3 and TRBJ2-1; TRBD2 might be the D (6 bases). The receptor was derived from a female donor with multiple sclerosis, enrolled in a pregnancy study. The DNA of the CDR3 is TGTGCCAGCAGCTTATGGGGTAGCGGAGGGAACTACAATGAGCAGTTCTTC. Residues: CASSLWGSGGNYNEQFF. Based on the CDR3 plus reference TRBV7-3 and TRBJ2-1, the full variable domain is GAGVSQTPSNKVTEKGKYVELRCDPISGHTALYWYRQSLGQGPEFLIYFQGTGAADDSGLPNDRFFAVRPEGSVSTLKIQRTERGDSAVYLCASSLWGSGGNYNEQFFGPGTRLTVL.